Each of the 28 T cell receptor beta chains below was sequenced from the same sample in a study of OX40 agonist ivuxolimab in advanced cancers. Method: immunoSEQ multiplex PCR; TCRdb's copy keeps in-frame clones and lacks some. There are about 76,000 clones in the sample; approximately 86% occur only once, and around 2.5% lies in the top ten. Here the sequenced sample was CD4+ or CD8+ T cells sorted from blood, taken in a trial of the OX40 agonist ivuxolimab. Source of these receptors: an adult with an advanced solid tumor such as melanoma, head and neck, liver or kidney cancer.

This chain joins TRBV7-9 and TRBJ2-2, with TRBD1 matching 9 bases. Losses at the gene ends were 5 bases for V and 4 bases for J; bases not matched to a gene: 5. The length of the CDR3 is 15 residues. Per germline, CDR1 SEHNR and CDR2 FQNEAQ (reference sequence). This chain's CDR3 is CASSRDRVITGELFF. In DNA form, the CDR3 reads TGTGCCAGCAGCAGGGACAGGGTGATCACCGGGGAGCTGTTTTTT.

J is TRBJ1-3 and V is TRBV5-1, with D hard to call. Germline CDR1 is SGHRS and CDR2 is YFSETQ. Trimming pared 3 bases from V and 0 bases from J, leaving 10 bases between. The CDR3 runs to 15 residues. CDR3 coding DNA: TGCGCCAGCAGCTCGGACGGAAGCTCTGGAAACACCATATATTTT. It specifies CASSSDGSSGNTIYF.

The V and J genes are TRBV11-2 and TRBJ1-3, with D unclear. This CDR3 region has 17 residues. The V gene's germline CDR1 is SGHAT and CDR2 FQNNGV. Between the trimmed V and J ends, which lost 7 bases and 0 bases, there was a span of 19 bases. CDR3 loop: CASNIPFGERSGNTIYF. The CDR3 DNA is TGTGCCAGCAACATCCCTTTTGGGGAGCGCTCTGGAAACACCATATATTTT.

This sequence joins TRBV5-6 and TRBJ2-1; 10 bases map to TRBD1. From germline, CDR1 is SGHDT and CDR2 YYEEEE. V gave up 4 bases and J gave up 3 bases; unmatched junction bases: 1. The CDR3 runs to 14 residues. The DNA of the CDR3 is TGTGCCAGCAGCGGGACAGGGGTCTACAATGAGCAGTTCTTC. As protein: CASSGTGVYNEQFF.

This chain uses TRBV6-1 with TRBJ2-7; D is possibly TRBD2 (7 bases). V gave up 10 bases and J gave up 6 bases, with 16 bases separating them. CDR1 MNHNS and CDR2 SASEGT come from the germline V gene. This CDR3 has 12 residues. The CDR3 sequence is CAMILRGAEQYF. In DNA, the CDR3 is TGTGCCATGATTCTTCGGGGGGCCGAGCAGTACTTC.

The gene calls are TRBV14 and TRBJ1-2; a weak D match, TRBD1 (5 bases). The CDR3 runs to 14 residues. Germline V CDR1 and CDR2: SGHDN, FVKESK. Deletions cut 0 bases from V and 5 bases from J, with 10 bases between. CDR3 amino acids: CASSQDASGYGYTF. The DNA for the CDR3 is TGTGCCAGCAGCCAAGATGCGTCAGGGTATGGCTACACCTTC.

The gene calls are TRBV18 and TRBJ2-7; either TRBD1 or TRBD2 may supply D (6 bases each). This CDR3 contains 15 residues. V dropped 2 bases and J dropped 5 bases, with 16 bases sitting between them. Germline lookup yields CDR1 KGHSH and CDR2 LQKENI. The CDR3 spells CASSPMTGGGNEQYF. CDR3 coding DNA: TGTGCCAGCTCACCAATGACTGGGGGCGGGAACGAGCAGTACTTC.

This chain joins TRBV6-5 and TRBJ2-7; 8 bases agree with TRBD1. J gave up 4 bases and V 5 bases, and 7 bases lay outside the gene matches. Germline-derived CDR1 and CDR2 are MNHEY and SVGAGI. The CDR3 has 14 residues. Written as DNA, the CDR3 is TGTGCCAGCAGTAGAGGACAGGGATTGTACGAGCAGTACTTC. This encodes CASSRGQGLYEQYF.

This rearrangement joins TRBV9 to TRBJ2-5; D possibly corresponds to TRBD2 (7 bases). CDR1 and CDR2 from the germline V gene are SGDLS and YYNGEE. The length of the CDR3 is 15 residues. Trimming cost V 3 bases and J 1 base, with 13 bases left between them. The CDR3 spells CASSERGHVQETQYF. CDR3 sequence (DNA): TGTGCCAGCAGCGAGCGGGGACACGTCCAAGAGACCCAGTACTTC.

The table lists this clone with a count of one. The chain joins TRBV7-6 to TRBJ2-3; 8 nucleotides align to TRBD2. CDR1 is SGHVS, CDR2 FNYEAQ, per germline. J lost 4 bases, V lost 1 base, and 7 bases had no gene match. The CDR3 loop spans 16 amino acids. CDR3 in DNA: TGTGCCAGCAGCTTAGTTTCCGCGGGGGGTGCAGATACGCAGTATTTT. It encodes CASSLVSAGGADTQYF.

Only a few counts were recorded for this clone. The chain is built from TRBV6-1 and TRBJ1-6, with D unresolved. Germline assignment: CDR1 MNHNS and CDR2 SASEGT. The CDR3 length is 14 residues. V was clipped by 4 bases and J by 4 bases, with 8 bases between them. In nucleotides, the CDR3 is TGTGCCAGCAGTGCCGGGCCTTATAATTCACCCCTCCACTTT. Protein: CASSAGPYNSPLHF.

The rearrangement joins TRBV5-6 to TRBJ2-7, with D maybe TRBD2 (6 bases). V gave up 1 base and J gave up 0 bases, with 14 bases separating them. The CDR3 consists of 16 residues. Germline CDR1 and CDR2: SGHDT and YYEEEE. The CDR3 loop is CASSLQEGSFSYEQYV. The CDR3, as DNA: TGTGCCAGCAGCTTGCAGGAGGGGTCATTCTCCTACGAGCAGTACGTC.

The chain carries TRBV19 and TRBJ2-5, with 7 nucleotides matching TRBD1. The junction had 12 bases not matched to a gene; V was cut back by 3 bases and J by 5 bases. CDR3 length equals 16 residues. CDR1 is LNHDA and CDR2 is SQIVND in the germline V gene (reference sequence). The CDR3 spells CASSMARAGGRETQYF. The DNA for the CDR3 is TGTGCCAGTAGTATGGCTCGAGCAGGGGGACGGGAGACCCAGTACTTC. Drawing the rest from reference TRBV19 and TRBJ2-5, the complete variable domain is DGGITQSPKYLFRKEGQNVTLSCEQNLNHDAMYWYRQDPGQGLRLIYYSQIVNDFQKGDIAEGYSVSREKKESFPLTVTSAQKNPTAFYLCASSMARAGGRETQYFGPGTRLLVL.

This clone was recorded only once. The chain uses TRBV6-5 and TRBJ2-2; a weak D match, TRBD1 (5 bases). Trimming removed 0 bases from V and 7 bases from J, with 12 bases in between. The CDR3 contains 15 residues. The V gene's germline CDR1 is MNHEY and CDR2 SVGAGI. The CDR3 here is CASSYSRQGFGELFF. CDR3 coding DNA: TGTGCCAGCAGTTACTCGAGGCAGGGTTTCGGGGAGCTGTTTTTT.

This chain uses TRBV20-1 with TRBJ2-5, with unresolved D. Germline V gives CDR1 DFQATT, CDR2 SNEGSKA (reference sequence). The CDR3 runs to 11 residues. Trimming took off 5 bases at V and 4 bases at J, with 8 bases between the two ends. The CDR3: CSAGLPETQYF. The CDR3 DNA follows: TGCAGTGCTGGCCTACCAGAGACCCAGTACTTC.

This clone was recorded once. This rearrangement joins TRBV19 to TRBJ1-4; D is undetermined. The CDR3 loop spans 14 amino acids. V was trimmed by 3 bases and J by 0 bases, leaving 5 bases between them. Germline lookup yields CDR1 LNHDA and CDR2 SQIVND (reference sequence). CDR3 DNA: TGTGCCAGTAGTATCCCCCCAACTAATGAAAAACTGTTTTTT. Its translation is CASSIPPTNEKLFF.

V usage is TRBV4-1 and J usage is TRBJ1-5, with 9 bases matching TRBD1. V lost 3 bases and J lost 9; bases outside the gene matches: 12. CDR1 and CDR2 (germline): MGHRA, YSYEKL. The CDR3 runs to 16 residues. CDR3 bases: TGCGCCAGCAGCCAGCCGGGACAGGGTAAATCGGGGCCCCAGCATTTT. Translated: CASSQPGQGKSGPQHF.

The chain is built from TRBV5-1 and TRBJ2-5; D may be TRBD1 or TRBD2 (5 bases each). The CDR3 runs 14 residues. CDR1 is SGHRS and CDR2 is YFSETQ in the germline V gene. Trimming stripped 5 bases from V and 0 bases from J, with 11 bases between. CDR3 protein: CASSAGTDQETQYF. In nucleotides, the CDR3 is TGCGCCAGCAGTGCTGGGACGGACCAAGAGACCCAGTACTTC.

The chain combines TRBV27 with TRBJ2-1, with 12 bases fitting TRBD2. Germline values: CDR1 MNHEY, CDR2 SMNVEV (reference sequence). V lost 6 bases and J lost 4; bases outside the gene matches: 1. The CDR3 consists of 14 residues. CDR3: CASRGTSGYNEQFF. The CDR3 DNA sequence: TGTGCCAGCAGGGGGACTAGCGGGTACAATGAGCAGTTCTTC.

This rearrangement joins TRBV30 to TRBJ2-2; D gene uncertain. CDR3 length equals 11 residues. Trimming removed 3 bases at V and 16 bases at J, with 15 bases between. CDR1 and CDR2 (germline): GTSNPN, SVGIG (reference sequence). CDR3: CAWSGPGIRFF. As DNA, the CDR3 is TGTGCCTGGAGCGGACCAGGTATTCGGTTTTTT.

V and J are TRBV18 and TRBJ1-1; 7 positions match TRBD1. The ends lost 3 bases at V and 6 bases at J; junction bases unmatched: 10. The germline CDR1 and CDR2 sequences are KGHSH and LQKENI. The CDR3 covers 15 residues. CDR3 coding DNA: TGTGCCAGCTCACCCCGGACAGGCCGCAGCTCTGAAGCTTTCTTT. It codes for CASSPRTGRSSEAFF. Filled out from reference TRBV18 and TRBJ1-1, the complete variable domain reads NAGVMQNPRHLVRRRGQEARLRCSPMKGHSHVYWYRQLPEEGLKFMVYLQKENIIDESGMPKERFSAEFPKEGPSILRIQQVVRGDSAAYFCASSPRTGRSSEAFFGQGTRLTVV.

This clone was seen only a few times. The CDR3 sequence is CASSFLTGGADTQYF. The DNA for the CDR3 is TGTGCCAGCAGTTTCCTGACAGGGGGCGCAGATACGCAGTATTTT. The chain joins TRBV27 to TRBJ2-3, with 10 bases identical to TRBD1. V shed 3 bases, J shed 4 bases, and the junction held 4 bases outside the gene matches. The CDR3 loop spans 15 amino acids. Per germline, CDR1 MNHEY and CDR2 SMNVEV (reference sequence).

The rearrangement links TRBV4-1 to TRBJ1-2, with D possibly matching TRBD1 (5 bases). The ends were cut back, 1 base at V and 8 bases at J, with 14 bases in the middle. The germline V gene has CDR1 MGHRA and CDR2 YSYEKL. The CDR3 runs 14 residues. The CDR3 sequence: CASSQVMGVGGYTF. In nucleotides, the CDR3 is TGCGCCAGCAGCCAAGTCATGGGGGTGGGAGGCTACACCTTC.

V and J are TRBV6-5 and TRBJ2-7; tentative D call: TRBD1 (5 bases). The CDR3 totals 13 residues. The germline V and J ends were trimmed by 0 bases and 3 bases, with 6 bases remaining between them. Germline CDR1 reads MNHEY; CDR2 reads SVGAGI. The CDR3 reads CASSYSTDYEQYF. Here the CDR3 DNA reads TGTGCCAGCAGTTACTCGACAGACTACGAGCAGTACTTC.

This chain links TRBV18 with TRBJ2-5; no firm D call. V was pared by 2 bases and J by 3 bases, with 1 base between. Germline CDR1 KGHSH, CDR2 LQKENI. This CDR3 is 11 amino acids long. The CDR3 DNA reads as TGTGCCAGCTCACCAGAAGAGACCCAGTACTTC. It codes for CASSPEETQYF.

The chain is built from TRBV5-8 and TRBJ2-1, with D possibly TRBD2 on 6 matching bases. V lost 2 bases, J lost 1 base, and 10 bases lay in between. Germline CDR1 is SGHTS and CDR2 is YDEGEE. This CDR3 contains 15 residues. The CDR3: CASSFGTGSYNEQFF. CDR3 nucleotides: TGTGCCAGCAGCTTTGGGACTGGGTCCTACAATGAGCAGTTCTTC.

The gene calls are TRBV29-1 and TRBJ2-5, with 7 bases lining up with TRBD1. Looked up from germline, CDR1 is SQVTM and CDR2 is ANQGSEA. The CDR3 loop spans 14 amino acids. V lost 8 bases to trimming and J lost 0 bases; unmatched junction nucleotides: 9. For the CDR3, the DNA is TGCAGCAGCCTGGGGACAGACCACCAAGAGACCCAGTACTTC. Translation gives CSSLGTDHQETQYF.

The J gene is TRBJ2-5, the V gene TRBV6-4; D is possibly TRBD1 (5 bases). Germline V gives CDR1 MRHNA, CDR2 SNTAGT. The V end was cut by 2 bases, the J end by 8 bases, with 12 bases between. There are 13 residues in the CDR3. CDR3 residues: CASSDEPGLTQYF. DNA for the CDR3: TGTGCCAGCAGTGACGAGCCAGGGCTCACCCAGTACTTC.